The 10 T cell receptor beta chains presented below share a single source sample, sequenced in a study of T cell responses to AZD1222 COVID-19 vaccine. Produced via immunoSEQ multiplex PCR; TCRdb's table is partial and in-frame only. The sample includes tens of thousands of clones, roughly 90% seen only once; the top ten take about 1.3%. Source: peripheral blood, taken 28 days after the second AZD1222 dose. The receptors come from an adult who received the AZD1222 COVID-19 vaccine.

The J gene is TRBJ1-3, the V gene TRBV7-2; the D is unclear. The CDR3 length is 16 residues. V was clipped by 5 bases and J by 0 bases, with 14 bases between them. The germline CDR1 and CDR2 sequences are SGHTA and FQGNSA. This chain's CDR3 is CASSTRRGPSGNTIYF. CDR3 sequence (DNA): TGTGCCAGCAGCACACGCCGCGGGCCCTCTGGAAACACCATATATTTT. Drawing the rest from reference TRBV7-2 and TRBJ1-3, the complete variable domain is GAGVSQSPSNKVTEKGKDVELRCDPISGHTALYWYRQSLGQGLEFLIYFQGNSAPDKSGLPSDRFSAERTGGSVSTLTIQRTQQEDSAVYLCASSTRRGPSGNTIYFGEGSWLTVV.

CDR3 nucleotides: TGTGCCAGCAGTTTCGTTGCGGTCGGCTCGAACACTGAAGCTTTCTTT. It yields the protein CASSFVAVGSNTEAFF. This rearrangement joins TRBV27 to TRBJ1-1; no clear D. This CDR3 has 16 amino acids. Trimming removed 3 bases at V and 1 base at J, with 15 bases between. CDR1 is MNHEY, CDR2 SMNVEV, per germline (reference sequence).

The chain recombines TRBV28 with TRBJ2-7; TRBD1 agrees at 8 bases. The CDR3 contains 14 residues. V shed 6 bases, J shed 1 base, and the junction held 5 bases outside the gene matches. Germline V gene data show CDR1 as MDHEN and CDR2 as SYDVKM. The CDR3 reads CASSLTGESYEQYF. CDR3 sequence (DNA): TGTGCCAGCAGCCTGACAGGGGAATCCTACGAGCAGTACTTC.

The CDR3 sequence is CAIRRAGDEQFF. The CDR3 coding sequence is TGTGCCATCAGGAGGGCCGGGGATGAGCAGTTCTTC. The V and J genes are TRBV10-3 and TRBJ2-1; D possibly corresponds to TRBD2 (5 bases). V lost 6 bases and J 8 bases, leaving 11 bases between the germline ends. Germline V lookup: CDR1 ENHRY, CDR2 SYGVKD. The CDR3 length is 12 residues.

The rearrangement links TRBV6-4 to TRBJ2-1; D possibly corresponds to TRBD2 (6 bases). V was trimmed by 6 bases and J by 9 bases, leaving 9 bases between them. This CDR3 has 11 residues. Germline CDR1 MRHNA, CDR2 SNTAGT. CDR3: CASRGGSEQFF. In DNA form, the CDR3 reads TGTGCCAGCAGGGGAGGTAGTGAGCAGTTCTTC.

The chain uses TRBV19 and TRBJ2-3; D is perhaps TRBD1 (5 bases). The CDR3 is 15 residues long. Trimming removed 7 bases from V and 0 bases from J, with 14 bases in between. In germline, CDR1 is LNHDA, CDR2 SQIVND (reference sequence). CDR3 protein: CASTPRTFSTDTQYF. As DNA, the CDR3 is TGTGCCAGTACCCCAAGGACATTTAGCACAGATACGCAGTATTTT. Together with reference TRBV19 and TRBJ2-3, the CDR3 gives the full variable domain: DGGITQSPKYLFRKEGQNVTLSCEQNLNHDAMYWYRQDPGQGLRLIYYSQIVNDFQKGDIAEGYSVSREKKESFPLTVTSAQKNPTAFYLCASTPRTFSTDTQYFGPGTRLTVL.

The V call is TRBV24-1, the J call TRBJ1-5, with a tentative D call TRBD1 (5 bases). CDR1 KGHDR and CDR2 SFDVKD come from the germline V gene. The CDR3 sequence is 14 residues long. V was shortened by 4 bases and J by 6 bases, with 12 bases between the two germline ends. CDR3 in DNA: TGTGCCACCAGTGACCCATCAGGGACTCAGCCCCAGCATTTT. Amino acids: CATSDPSGTQPQHF.

The CDR3 DNA is TGCAGCGTCGGACAGGGGGCTCCTTCGAACACCGGGGAGCTGTTTTTT. Its protein product is CSVGQGAPSNTGELFF. This rearrangement joins TRBV29-1 to TRBJ2-2; 11 bases align to TRBD1. This CDR3 is built from 16 residues. Unmatched junction bases numbered 6, after V lost 6 bases and J lost 0 bases. Germline CDR1 is SQVTM and CDR2 is ANQGSEA.

J is TRBJ2-1 and V is TRBV11-3; 7 bases agree with TRBD1. Germline CDR1 and CDR2: SGHNT and YENEEA. V shed 0 bases and J 5 bases; nucleotides not matched to a gene: 4. The CDR3 sequence is 15 residues long. The CDR3 DNA reads as TGTGCCAGCAGCTTAGAAGGTAGGGGGCACAATGAGCAGTTCTTC. Amino acids: CASSLEGRGHNEQFF.

The chain combines TRBV5-1 with TRBJ1-6; 9 bases are a match to TRBD1. Trimming took 7 bases from V and 10 from J; bases not matched to a gene: 9. Germline V lookup: CDR1 SGHRS, CDR2 YFSETQ. The CDR3 covers 14 residues. The CDR3 spells CASWPGQGVSPLHF. Written as DNA, the CDR3 is TGCGCCAGCTGGCCGGGACAGGGTGTATCACCCCTCCACTTT.